One sample yielded the 13 T cell receptor beta chains listed below, sequenced in a study of cytomegalovirus exposure and HLA in healthy donors. The PCR made use of 60 Vbeta and 13 Jbeta primers. Clones were read by immunoSEQ multiplex PCR, and TCRdb kept only the in-frame ones, dropping some. The sample lists 30,000 to 35,000 clones, about 79% seen once, with about 3.6% in the top ten. The sequenced sample was PBMCs. These receptors were taken from a woman younger than 30 in good health and CMV-seronegative.

This clone was seen only once. This sequence joins TRBV7-2 and TRBJ2-7, with unresolved D. With 4 bases removed from V and 1 base from J, the gap between germline ends came to 5 bases. Germline V gene lookup returns CDR1 SGHTA and CDR2 FQGNSA. This CDR3 is 12 amino acids long. The CDR3: CASSSLSYEQYF. The CDR3 nucleotides are TGTGCCAGCAGCTCTCTTTCCTACGAGCAGTACTTC.

The rearrangement links TRBV5-6 to TRBJ2-2, with TRBD1 matching over 10 bases. V trimming: 4 bases; J trimming: 6 bases; junction bases outside the gene matches: 9. The CDR3 has 16 amino acids. Germline CDR1 reads SGHDT; CDR2 reads YYEEEE. CDR3 sequence (DNA): TGTGCCAGCAGCGATGGGGACAGGGGAGGGGCCGGGGAGCTGTTTTTT. This translates into CASSDGDRGGAGELFF. Variable domain in full (rest from reference TRBV5-6 and TRBJ2-2): DAGVTQSPTHLIKTRGQQVTLRCSPKSGHDTVSWYQQALGQGPQFIFQYYEEEERQRGNFPDRFSGHQFPNYSSELNVNALLLGDSALYLCASSDGDRGGAGELFFGEGSRLTVL.

The chain is built from TRBV11-2 and TRBJ2-1; the match to TRBD2 covers 9 bases. After removal of 5 bases from V and 5 bases from J, the junction contained 7 bases not matched to a gene. Germline V gene sequence: CDR1 SGHAT, CDR2 FQNNGV. This CDR3 is built from 15 residues. CDR3 in amino acids: CASSPLGLANNEQFF. The DNA for the CDR3 is TGTGCCAGCAGCCCCTTGGGACTAGCCAACAATGAGCAGTTCTTC. The full variable domain, rest sourced from reference TRBV11-2 and TRBJ2-1, is EAGVAQSPRYKIIEKRQSVAFWCNPISGHATLYWYQQILGQGPKLLIQFQNNGVVDDSQLPKDRFSAERLKGVDSTLKIQPAKLEDSAVYLCASSPLGLANNEQFFGPGTRLTVL.

The genes are TRBV27 and TRBJ2-3; perhaps TRBD2 as D (6 bases). The germline V gene encodes CDR1 MNHEY and CDR2 SMNVEV (reference sequence). The CDR3 runs to 15 residues. V was shortened by 2 bases and J by 4 bases, with 13 bases between the two germline ends. In DNA, the CDR3 is TGTGCCAGCAGTTTAGCGGGGCAGGGTCCAGATACGCAGTATTTT. Encoded protein: CASSLAGQGPDTQYF.

The chain is built from TRBV6-1 and TRBJ2-3; a weak D match, TRBD1 (6 bases). The CDR3 contains 14 residues. Germline-derived CDR1 and CDR2 are MNHNS and SASEGT. Trimming cost V 3 bases and J 5 bases, with 12 bases left between them. CDR3 protein: CASSDDRYGDTQYF. The CDR3 DNA reads TGTGCCAGCAGTGACGACAGGTATGGAGATACGCAGTATTTT.

The rearrangement joins TRBV4-2 to TRBJ2-6; D is ambiguous. V was trimmed by 0 bases and J by 0 bases, leaving 6 bases between them. Looked up from germline, CDR1 is LGHNA and CDR2 is YNFKEQ. This CDR3 spans 16 amino acids. DNA for the CDR3: TGTGCCAGCAGCCAAGACAGTCCCTCTGGGGCCAACGTCCTGACTTTC. Protein: CASSQDSPSGANVLTF.

This clone was counted a few times. The chain carries TRBV4-2 and TRBJ2-1; 7 positions match TRBD2. Per the germline V gene, CDR1 is LGHNA and CDR2 is YNFKEQ. V was clipped by 0 bases and J by 2 bases; unmatched bases: 7. The CDR3 spans 17 residues. CDR3 DNA sequence: TGTGCCAGCAGCCAAGATGGCAGCGGGGATCCCTACAATGAGCAGTTCTTC. Residues: CASSQDGSGDPYNEQFF.

V gene TRBV28 combines with J gene TRBJ2-1; TRBD2 matches at 7 bases. Germline CDR1 reads MDHEN; CDR2 reads SYDVKM. V dropped 7 bases and J dropped 12; count of bases not matched to a gene: 15. The CDR3 consists of 14 residues. The CDR3: CASTNRWGGAGQFF. Here the CDR3 DNA reads TGTGCCAGCACCAACCGCTGGGGGGGAGCGGGGCAGTTCTTC. Full variable domain (missing parts from reference TRBV28 and TRBJ2-1): DVKVTQSSRYLVKRTGEKVFLECVQDMDHENMFWYRQDPGLGLRLIYFSYDVKMKEKGDIPEGYSVSREKKERFSLILESASTNQTSMYLCASTNRWGGAGQFFGPGTRLTVL.

The V call is TRBV6-5, the J call TRBJ2-7, with 8 positions matching TRBD2. Germline V gene sequence: CDR1 MNHEY, CDR2 SVGAGI. The CDR3 is 15 residues long. The V and J ends lost 3 bases and 3 bases, in that order; junction bases with no gene match: 7. CDR3 DNA: TGTGCCAGCAGTTATGGCGAAGCGGGGGTCTACGAGCAGTACTTC. It encodes CASSYGEAGVYEQYF.

The chain carries TRBV9 and TRBJ1-3; D not certain. This CDR3 region has 15 residues. Germline lookup yields CDR1 SGDLS and CDR2 YYNGEE. Trimming left V 3 bases short and J 0 bases short, with 10 bases between. As DNA, the CDR3 is TGTGCCAGCAGCGAGGCAGGAAACTCTGGAAACACCATATATTTT. It codes for CASSEAGNSGNTIYF. Together with reference TRBV9 and TRBJ1-3, the CDR3 gives the full variable domain: DSGVTQTPKHLITATGQRVTLRCSPRSGDLSVYWYQQSLDQGLQFLIQYYNGEERAKGNILERFSAQQFPDLHSELNLSSLELGDSALYFCASSEAGNSGNTIYFGEGSWLTVV.

The J gene is TRBJ2-3, the V gene TRBV27, with 8 bases that match TRBD2. Unmatched junction bases numbered 12, after V lost 6 bases and J lost 7 bases. This CDR3 has 15 residues. From germline, CDR1 is MNHEY and CDR2 SMNVEV (reference sequence). The CDR3 DNA follows: TGTGCCAGCAGATCCGGACTAGCAAATGTGAATACGCAGTATTTT. Protein product: CASRSGLANVNTQYF.

V gene TRBV15 combines with J gene TRBJ1-1; unclear D gene. In germline, CDR1 is LNHNV, CDR2 YYDKDF (reference sequence). Trimming stripped 0 bases from V and 0 bases from J, with 8 bases between. CDR3 length: 15 amino acids. The CDR3: CATSREEMMNTEAFF. The DNA for the CDR3 is TGTGCCACCAGCAGAGAAGAGATGATGAACACTGAAGCTTTCTTT.

The chain carries TRBV15 and TRBJ1-5; 8 bases line up with TRBD1. The CDR3 contains 16 residues. V trimming: 0 bases; J trimming: 1 base; junction bases outside the gene matches: 2. Germline CDR1 reads LNHNV; CDR2 reads YYDKDF (reference sequence). The chain's CDR3 is CATSRDRGLSNQPQHF. The CDR3 coding sequence is TGTGCCACCAGCAGAGACAGGGGGCTAAGCAATCAGCCCCAGCATTTT.